This T cell receptor beta chain comes out of a study of blood T cells in healthy people across ages (dated by TCRdb to the mid-2010s). In terms of the full investigation: In model experiments, template switching captured roughly one uniquely barcoded TCR beta cDNA molecule for every two T cells. To track age-related changes in TCR beta repertoire diversity, the study relied on deep sequencing normalized with unique cDNA molecular identifiers. The donors were split into four age groups: young (average around 17 years), middle-aged (more than 35), aged (62) and long-lived (approximately 80). To avoid experimental bias, donors of different ages were randomly spread across the sequencing lanes. The study analyzed two additional independent replicas of 1 million unique cDNA reads from the same blood draw for two donors, one aged 18 to 30 and one aged 80 or older.

The approximately 39 donors, aged about 6 to 100 years, were systemically healthy Caucasian individuals from Russia. Each donor gave 8 to 10 milliliters of peripheral blood, drawn into EDTA-treated Vacutainer tubes. PBMCs were isolated by Ficoll-Paque density-gradient centrifugation, with at least 6.5 million obtained per sample. Total RNA, at least 5 micrograms per sample, was extracted from PBMCs with Trizol reagent. Naive CD45RAhigh/CD27high T cell percentages were measured by flow cytometry on a PBMC aliquot from every donor. The study at large found these results: A strong correlation was found between observed TCR beta diversity and the percentage of naive T cells measured by flow cytometry. Observed TCR beta diversity per million T cells fell roughly linearly with age, and a significant reduction was already apparent by age roughly 40. Because the CMV infection status of the donors was unknown, age-related changes in expanded clonotypes may potentially have been confounded. Total diversity estimates from one million sequenced T cells were considered lower bounds and underestimates. Compared with the aged group, the long-lived group had more naive CD4+ T cells, fewer expanded clones and increased TCR diversity, a pattern suggesting age selection. Bulk unsorted PBMC profiling prevented conclusive comparison of naive and antigen-experienced compartments.

Libraries were constructed by 5' RACE. The instrument given in TCRdb is Illumina HiSeq 2500. A second roughly 6 to 11 cycle PCR used a sample-barcoded 5' primer and a J-beta primer mix. A unique molecular identifier was introduced onto each TCR beta cDNA molecule by a template-switch 5' adaptor carrying 12 random nucleotides. At least 3 million CDR3-containing paired-end reads were obtained from each sample. The Mint cDNA synthesis kit, primed by a TRBC-specific oligonucleotide, was used to synthesize first-strand cDNA from all RNA. Following uracil-DNA glycosylase treatment, a first 18-cycle PCR with universal primers M1SS and BC2_uni_R was performed on all cDNA. The paper's processing steps were these. For normalization, 1 million high-quality reads were randomly selected from each sample, with every read carrying a distinct molecular identifier. Reads with shared molecular identifiers were discarded instead of being binned into consensus sequences. MiTCR, run with a Q25 quality threshold and the strictest error-elimination algorithm, handled CDR3 identification, clonotype clustering and error correction. A nonparametric unseen species model using Euler transformation provided a lower-bound estimate of total TCR beta diversity. TCRdb reworked the public reads: Q25 trimming with fastp, MiXCR clone assembly, productive beta chains retained. CDR3 protein duplicates are merged, each entry listing the most common genes and DNA. These V and J calls originate from TCRdb's pipeline instead of the authors' own analysis. In this sample the table shows 1.5 million to 2 million distinct CDR3 sequences, approximately 30% of which occur a single time. About 8% of the sample belongs to the ten largest clones.

From the cysteine through the phenylalanine, the CDR3 covers 14 amino acids. Left in the record is the CDR3 DNA by itself, 42 bases read in frame from the first base. Taken from the germline V gene, the CDR1 and CDR2 loops are SGHDN and FVKESK. In this sample, this clonotype turned up a few times. The antigen this receptor binds is unknown. Relative to the germline gene, one junction end is altered; a read error may explain this. This receptor chain uses TRBV14 and TRBJ2-3; no D gene call is confident. Input material: blood. This TCR was sampled from a woman in her twenties or thirties in good health. The encoded CDR3 is CTSSQEGLRDTQYF. The DNA is TGTACCAGCAGCCAAGAAGGTTTACGGGATACGCAGTATTTT.